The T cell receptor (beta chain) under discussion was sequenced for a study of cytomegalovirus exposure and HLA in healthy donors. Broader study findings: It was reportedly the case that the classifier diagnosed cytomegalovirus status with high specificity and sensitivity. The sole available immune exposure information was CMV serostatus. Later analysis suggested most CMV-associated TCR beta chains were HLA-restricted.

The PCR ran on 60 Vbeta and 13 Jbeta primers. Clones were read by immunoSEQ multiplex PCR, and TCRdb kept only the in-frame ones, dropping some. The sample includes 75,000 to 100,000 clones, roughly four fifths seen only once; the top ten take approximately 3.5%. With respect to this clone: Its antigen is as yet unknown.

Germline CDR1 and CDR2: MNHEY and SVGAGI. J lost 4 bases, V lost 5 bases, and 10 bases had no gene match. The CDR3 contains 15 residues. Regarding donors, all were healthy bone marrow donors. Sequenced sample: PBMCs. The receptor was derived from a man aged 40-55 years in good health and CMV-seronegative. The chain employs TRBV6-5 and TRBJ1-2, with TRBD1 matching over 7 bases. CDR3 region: CASSPGGTSFYGYTF. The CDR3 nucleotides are TGTGCCAGCAGTCCAGGGGGGACGTCATTCTATGGCTACACCTTC.